This TCR beta chain came from a study of shared clonotypes between healthy human individuals. Turning to the study itself: A donor's plate count was three for CD4 naive and three for CD4 memory; CD8 naive had two and CD8 memory one. Whole-study results and caveats: Sorted-subset sequencing, rarefaction showed, was incomplete despite large depth. The study found lower generation probabilities in non-shared clonotypes than in those shared by all four donors.

Repertoires were generated with immunoSEQ multiplex PCR, while TCRdb's copy carries only in-frame clones and drops some. The sample holds a few million clones, roughly 95% seen once. Positively selected for CCR7, the CD45RO-negative cells used as naive CD8 cells excluded terminally differentiated effector memory CD45RA+ cells. Every one of the donors was a Caucasian adult that lived in Nashville, Tennessee. This clone occurred once. Its antigen is currently unknown. Germline values: CDR1 SGDLS, CDR2 YYNGEE. V dropped 0 bases and J dropped 4 bases, with 15 bases sitting between them. The CDR3 sequence is 16 residues long.

The rearrangement links TRBV9 to TRBJ2-3; no reliable D call. The sequencing sample was made of naive CD8+ T cells from PBMCs. This TCR was sampled from a man between 18 and 29 years old in good health. Some clones in this sample may be carry-over from other donors' samples. CDR3 in DNA: TGTGCCAGCAGCGTAGCAGGTGCCCCGGATGCAGATACGCAGTATTTT. It translates to CASSVAGAPDADTQYF.